This T cell receptor (beta chain) appears in the sequencing data of a study of T cell responses to AZD1222 COVID-19 vaccine. The method was immunoSEQ multiplex PCR; TCRdb's version includes in-frame clones alone and lacks a portion of them. Here the sample spans about 110,000 clones, around 90% being singletons. By its share, this clone is large (0.1 to 1%). The CDR3 has 15 residues. Germline-derived CDR1 and CDR2 are PRHDT and FYEKMQ (reference sequence). With 0 bases removed from V and 2 bases from J, the gap between germline ends came to 9 bases. V is TRBV13 and J is TRBJ2-3; D may be TRBD2 (6 bases). The source material was peripheral blood, sampled 28 days after the second AZD1222 dose. The TCR originated in an adult who received the AZD1222 COVID-19 vaccine. This CDR3 reads CASSLGGTFTDTQYF. The CDR3 coding sequence is TGTGCCAGCAGCTTAGGTGGGACTTTCACAGATACGCAGTATTTT.